Below, 24 T cell receptor beta chains from the same sample are listed, as sequenced in a study of beta chain features in type 1 diabetes. Study results and limitations: Across all four CD4+ subsets, people with type 1 diabetes showed modestly shorter TCRB CDR3s.

Expressed TCRB transcripts got sequenced, as all isolated RNA was reverse transcribed. TCRdb's table, derived via immunoSEQ multiplex PCR, lists solely in-frame clones and lacks some. The sample holds under 200,000 clones, under 13% seen once. No antigen is known for these receptors. The material sequenced was central memory CD4+ T cells from blood. The receptors were sampled from a young man with type 1 diabetes.

The rearrangement uses TRBV5-4 and TRBJ2-5, with D possibly being TRBD1 (7 bases). Trimming took off 4 bases at V and 5 bases at J, with 18 bases between the two ends. Looked up from germline, CDR1 is SGHNT and CDR2 is YYREEE (reference sequence). The CDR3 totals 15 residues. The DNA of the CDR3 is TGTGCCAGCAGCCCAACAGGGGAGGTTGGGGAGACCCAGTACTTC. Its translation: CASSPTGEVGETQYF.

This sequence joins TRBV27 and TRBJ2-7; D is perhaps TRBD2 (5 bases). The CDR3 sequence is 14 residues long. Trimming took off 4 bases at V and 6 bases at J, with 16 bases between the two ends. Per germline, CDR1 MNHEY and CDR2 SMNVEV (reference sequence). This chain's CDR3 is CASSSPGLASEQYF. The CDR3 DNA reads TGTGCCAGCAGTTCCCCCGGGCTAGCAAGCGAGCAGTACTTC.

V usage is TRBV7-2 and J usage is TRBJ2-7; D perhaps matches TRBD2 (7 bases). Deletions cut 5 bases from V and 2 bases from J, with 13 bases between. Germline lookup yields CDR1 SGHTA and CDR2 FQGNSA. This CDR3 spans 14 amino acids. In DNA form, the CDR3 reads TGTGCCAGCAGCCCAGGAGGGGGGGCCTACGAGCAGTACTTC. Its translation: CASSPGGGAYEQYF.

This clone came up a few times. CDR3 loop: CASSLDGLAGDEQYF. The DNA for the CDR3 is TGTGCCAGCAGCTTAGATGGACTAGCGGGGGACGAGCAGTACTTC. V and J are TRBV7-9 and TRBJ2-7; 13 bases are a match to TRBD2. Germline lookup yields CDR1 SEHNR and CDR2 FQNEAQ (reference sequence). The V gene end was trimmed by 1 base and the J gene end by 5 bases; junction bases not matched to a gene: 2. This CDR3 contains 15 residues.

V usage is TRBV5-1 and J usage is TRBJ2-7; D is uncertain. Looked up from germline, CDR1 is SGHRS and CDR2 is YFSETQ. This CDR3 spans 14 amino acids. V was clipped by 0 bases and J by 7 bases, with 14 bases between them. Here the CDR3 reads CASSLGDTSFEQYF. As DNA, the CDR3 is TGCGCCAGCAGCTTGGGAGACACCAGTTTTGAGCAGTACTTC.

This clone was recorded a few times. This rearrangement joins TRBV4-2 to TRBJ1-5; D not resolved. V shed 1 base and J shed 0 bases, with 10 bases lying between them. Germline V lookup: CDR1 LGHNA, CDR2 YNFKEQ. The CDR3 contains 16 residues. CDR3 coding DNA: TGTGCCAGCAGCCAAGTAGGGAGGGATAGCAATCAGCCCCAGCATTTT. Protein product: CASSQVGRDSNQPQHF.

The genes are TRBV19 and TRBJ2-1; 9 positions match TRBD2. V dropped 3 bases and J dropped 4; count of bases not matched to a gene: 4. CDR1 and CDR2 from the germline V gene are LNHDA and SQIVND (reference sequence). This CDR3 has 15 amino acids. The CDR3 DNA follows: TGTGCCAGTAGTATGGGGACTAGCTCGTACAATGAGCAGTTCTTC. It yields the protein CASSMGTSSYNEQFF.

This clone was found a few times. The chain has TRBV15 and TRBJ1-5; no definite D call. This CDR3 comprises 13 residues. Germline V gene sequence: CDR1 LNHNV, CDR2 YYDKDF (reference sequence). V was trimmed by 0 bases and J by 5 bases, leaving 5 bases between them. DNA for the CDR3: TGTGCCACCAGCAGAGATCGAGATCAGCCCCAGCATTTT. This sequence encodes CATSRDRDQPQHF.

The chain employs TRBV6-6 and TRBJ2-7; possible D gene TRBD1, 6 bases. The CDR3 totals 12 residues. Germline CDR1 MNHNY, CDR2 SVGAGI (reference sequence). V was trimmed by 6 bases and J by 5 bases, leaving 11 bases between them. CDR3 bases: TGTGCCAGCAGATCAACAGGGAACGAGCAGTACTTC. This gives the protein CASRSTGNEQYF.

This clone was seen only a few times. V usage is TRBV6-6 and J usage is TRBJ1-5; D is undetermined. V was cut by 6 bases and J by 0 bases, with 9 bases left in between. Germline V gives CDR1 MNHNY, CDR2 SVGAGI (reference sequence). The CDR3 loop spans 14 amino acids. CDR3 in DNA: TGTGCCAGCAGCCTGCAGGATAGCAATCAGCCCCAGCATTTT. Protein: CASSLQDSNQPQHF.

This chain links TRBV5-1 with TRBJ2-1; 7 bases line up with TRBD2. V gave up 7 bases and J gave up 7 bases; unmatched junction bases: 20. Per the germline V gene, CDR1 is SGHRS and CDR2 is YFSETQ. This CDR3 is 17 amino acids long. The CDR3 loop reads CASAASVAGALLNEQFF. The CDR3 DNA reads TGCGCCAGCGCTGCCTCCGTGGCGGGAGCATTGTTGAATGAGCAGTTCTTC.

The chain couples TRBV2 to TRBJ1-5, with unresolved D. Germline V CDR1 and CDR2: SNHLY, FYNNEI. The CDR3 has 14 residues. Trimming shortened V by 6 bases and J by 2 bases, and 11 bases separated the two germline ends. The CDR3 is CASRRTVGNQPQHF. CDR3 nucleotide sequence: TGTGCCAGCAGGCGGACTGTTGGCAATCAGCCCCAGCATTTT.

This clone was seen only a few times. V gene TRBV6-5 combines with J gene TRBJ2-2; D gene ambiguous. The length of the CDR3 is 15 residues. Germline CDR1 is MNHEY and CDR2 is SVGAGI. V lost 0 bases to trimming and J lost 6 bases, with 11 bases between them. CDR3 protein: CASSYSTHRSGELFF. The CDR3 bases are TGTGCCAGCAGTTACTCGACCCACAGATCCGGGGAGCTGTTTTTT.

This chain uses TRBV19 with TRBJ2-7, with TRBD2 matching 9 bases. This CDR3 is built from 13 residues. The trim removed 7 bases at V and 8 bases at J, leaving 9 bases unmatched. In germline, CDR1 is LNHDA, CDR2 SQIVND (reference sequence). CDR3: CASKDSGRFQQYF. Written as DNA, the CDR3 is TGTGCCAGTAAGGATAGCGGGAGATTCCAGCAGTACTTC.

This clone was recorded a few times. The J gene is TRBJ2-5, the V gene TRBV19, with 9 bases matching TRBD2. From germline, CDR1 is LNHDA and CDR2 SQIVND (reference sequence). The CDR3 sequence is 15 residues long. The junction had 13 bases not matched to a gene; V was cut back by 9 bases and J by 5 bases. CDR3 in amino acids: CASRAGGPLGETQYF. The CDR3 DNA is TGTGCCAGCCGAGCGGGAGGACCCTTAGGGGAGACCCAGTACTTC.

This clone came up a few times. In DNA form, the CDR3 reads TGTGCCAGCAGCCCACCTCAGGCGAAACAGGGGACCAATGAGCAGTTCTTC. It codes for CASSPPQAKQGTNEQFF. This chain connects TRBV5-6 to TRBJ2-1; 7 nucleotides match TRBD1. This CDR3 has 17 amino acids. Germline V gene lookup returns CDR1 SGHDT and CDR2 YYEEEE. V lost 4 bases, J lost 6 bases, and 16 bases stayed unmatched. The complete variable domain, with remaining parts taken from reference TRBV5-6 and TRBJ2-1, reads DAGVTQSPTHLIKTRGQQVTLRCSPKSGHDTVSWYQQALGQGPQFIFQYYEEEERQRGNFPDRFSGHQFPNYSSELNVNALLLGDSALYLCASSPPQAKQGTNEQFFGPGTRLTVL.

V gene TRBV7-2 combines with J gene TRBJ2-5; TRBD2 is a possible D gene (5 bases). CDR1 and CDR2 from the germline V gene are SGHTA and FQGNSA. The length of the CDR3 is 14 residues. The V and J ends lost 4 bases and 5 bases respectively, with 14 bases between them. This CDR3 is CASSSLAGRETQYF. CDR3 in DNA: TGTGCCAGCAGCTCCCTAGCTGGCAGGGAGACCCAGTACTTC. Combining the CDR3 with reference TRBV7-2 and TRBJ2-5 gives the whole variable domain GAGVSQSPSNKVTEKGKDVELRCDPISGHTALYWYRQSLGQGLEFLIYFQGNSAPDKSGLPSDRFSAERTGGSVSTLTIQRTQQEDSAVYLCASSSLAGRETQYFGPGTRLLVL.

This clone was observed at least ten times. The chain couples TRBV29-1 to TRBJ2-1, with 13 bases lining up with TRBD2. CDR1 SQVTM and CDR2 ANQGSEA come from the germline V gene. V lost 7 bases to trimming and J lost 7 bases; unmatched junction nucleotides: 7. The CDR3 spans 14 residues. CDR3 loop: CSASTSGRANEQFF. Written as DNA, the CDR3 is TGCAGCGCTTCTACTAGCGGGAGGGCGAATGAGCAGTTCTTC.

The CDR3 reads CASSVALAGQVGEQFF. The DNA for the CDR3 is TGTGCCAGCAGCGTAGCTCTAGCGGGACAGGTGGGTGAGCAGTTCTTC. The J gene is TRBJ2-1, the V gene TRBV9, with a weak D call TRBD2 (9 bases). The CDR3 is made up of 16 amino acids. Germline-derived CDR1 and CDR2 are SGDLS and YYNGEE. V shed 0 bases and J shed 9 bases, with 19 bases lying between them.

This clone was observed a few times. The J gene is TRBJ2-3, the V gene TRBV11-2, with D unclear. The CDR3 covers 13 residues. Germline-derived CDR1 and CDR2 are SGHAT and FQNNGV. V shed 5 bases and J shed 2 bases, with 8 bases lying between them. CDR3 sequence (DNA): TGTGCCAGCAGCCGCGATCACACAGATACGCAGTATTTT. The encoded protein is CASSRDHTDTQYF.

This chain connects TRBV9 to TRBJ2-3; the match to TRBD2 covers 13 bases. In germline, CDR1 is SGDLS, CDR2 YYNGEE. V shed 4 bases, J shed 2 bases, and the junction held 16 bases outside the gene matches. The CDR3 runs to 20 residues. The CDR3 nucleotides read TGTGCCAGCAGCACCCGATCCAACCGGACTAGCGGGAGAATCACAGATACGCAGTATTTT. Translated: CASSTRSNRTSGRITDTQYF. Variable domain in full (rest from reference TRBV9 and TRBJ2-3): DSGVTQTPKHLITATGQRVTLRCSPRSGDLSVYWYQQSLDQGLQFLIQYYNGEERAKGNILERFSAQQFPDLHSELNLSSLELGDSALYFCASSTRSNRTSGRITDTQYFGPGTRLTVL.

This chain links TRBV18 with TRBJ2-3, with D tentatively TRBD1 (6 bases). Trimming removed 3 bases from V and 0 bases from J, with 16 bases in between. The CDR3 extends over 17 amino acids. The germline V gene has CDR1 KGHSH and CDR2 LQKENI. Here the CDR3 DNA reads TGTGCCAGCTCACCGTCAGGGGCGACCACTAGCACAGATACGCAGTATTTT. This sequence encodes CASSPSGATTSTDTQYF.

The chain carries TRBV5-1 and TRBJ2-7, with 10 bases matching TRBD2. The CDR3 loop spans 16 amino acids. V shed 2 bases, J shed 1 base, and the junction held 6 bases outside the gene matches. CDR1 SGHRS and CDR2 YFSETQ come from the germline V gene. Written as DNA, the CDR3 is TGCGCCAGCAGCTTACAAGGGACTAGCGAGTCCTACGAGCAGTACTTC. Translating gives CASSLQGTSESYEQYF. The entire variable domain, with the rest obtained from reference TRBV5-1 and TRBJ2-7, is as follows: KAGVTQTPRYLIKTRGQQVTLSCSPISGHRSVSWYQQTPGQGLQFLFEYFSETQRNKGNFPGRFSGRQFSNSRSEMNVSTLELGDSALYLCASSLQGTSESYEQYFGPGTRLTVT.

The rearrangement uses TRBV15 and TRBJ2-7; 9 positions agree with TRBD2. The CDR3 spans 16 residues. The germline gives CDR1 LNHNV, CDR2 YYDKDF (reference sequence). The V and J ends lost 3 bases and 2 bases, in that order; junction bases with no gene match: 8. The CDR3 is CATSRGGREGTYEQYF. The CDR3 DNA reads TGTGCCACCAGCAGGGGCGGGAGGGAGGGGACCTACGAGCAGTACTTC.